Described below is a single TCR beta chain sequence and its context. The data belong to a study of blood T cell repertoires in COVID-19. The wider study: Researchers got acute and convalescent COVID-19 samples from the United States, Italy and Spain.

The CDR3 is 15 amino acids. From germline, CDR1 is SEHNR and CDR2 FQNEAQ (reference sequence). V lost 4 bases, J lost 4 bases, and 14 bases lay in between. Per the study methods: Amplifying reference gene primers gave estimates of nucleated cell counts. Method: immunoSEQ multiplex PCR; TCRdb's copy keeps in-frame clones and lacks some. D and trimming were read from the DNA, whereas the V and J calls and clone size are those reported in that table. Of around 370,000 clones detected, over 70% appear once; the ten largest clones hold around 6%. A Seattle source enrolled patients during active infection and followed them longitudinally.

Sequenced input: peripheral blood. The TCR originated in a woman in her forties or fifties with COVID-19, enrolled during active disease. This sequence joins TRBV7-9 and TRBJ1-3; D perhaps matches TRBD1 (5 bases). The CDR3 region is CASSSSMDIGNTIYF. CDR3 bases: TGTGCCAGCAGCTCCTCCATGGACATCGGAAACACCATATATTTT.